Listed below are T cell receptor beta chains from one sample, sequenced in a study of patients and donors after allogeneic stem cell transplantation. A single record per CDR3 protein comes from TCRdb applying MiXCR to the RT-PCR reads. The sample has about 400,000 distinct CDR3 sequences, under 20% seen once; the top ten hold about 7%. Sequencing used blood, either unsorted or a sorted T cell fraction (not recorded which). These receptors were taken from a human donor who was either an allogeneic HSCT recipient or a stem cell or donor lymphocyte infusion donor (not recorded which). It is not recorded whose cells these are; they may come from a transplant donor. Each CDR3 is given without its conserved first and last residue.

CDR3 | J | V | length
ATSRDREGNEQF | TRBJ2-1 | TRBV15 | 12
ATSDRRQGLTQY | TRBJ2-5 | TRBV24-1 | 12
ASSHLDRDSPLH | TRBJ1-6 | TRBV14 | 12
ARSPGNNEKLF | TRBJ1-4 | TRBV5-1 | 11
ASSYSQGEDTQY | TRBJ2-3 | TRBV6-5 | 12
SARTSGTPSYEQY | TRBJ2-7 | TRBV20-1 | 13
AWSRSSNTEAF | TRBJ1-1 | TRBV30 | 11
ASTGFGTEAF | TRBJ1-1 | TRBV7-9 | 10
ASSRLGADEQY | TRBJ2-7 | TRBV6-2/TRBV6-3 | 11
ASSLVSPGDEQY | TRBJ2-7 | TRBV7-2 | 12
ASSFRGRGFYNEQF | TRBJ2-1 | TRBV2 | 14
ATSITGTRGYNEQF | TRBJ2-1 | TRBV15 | 14
SVAGGIYRSGANVLT | TRBJ2-6 | TRBV29-1 | 15
ASSDIGRNPEAF | TRBJ1-1 | TRBV7-9 | 12
ASSAGQQLYGYT | TRBJ1-2 | TRBV9 | 12
ASSGGSPNTEAF | TRBJ1-1 | TRBV10-2 | 12
ASSFTKGGTQY | TRBJ2-3 | TRBV5-1 | 11
ASFRGDGYT | TRBJ1-2 | TRBV12-3/TRBV12-4 | 9
SAKKTSGSYEQY | TRBJ2-7 | TRBV20-1 | 12
ASSLVSGLLYNEQF | TRBJ2-1 | TRBV5-1 | 14
ASRIAGGPSSYNEQF | TRBJ2-1 | TRBV7-9 | 15
ASSSSSGELF | TRBJ2-2 | TRBV7-9 | 10
SVGDSALYEQY | TRBJ2-7 | TRBV29-1 | 11
ASSHHTLQRSI | TRBJ2-4 | TRBV3-1 | 11
AISEKINSGNTIY | TRBJ1-3 | TRBV10-3 | 13
AIAPGQGSADTQY | TRBJ2-3 | TRBV10-3 | 13
ASSGTANIQY | TRBJ2-4 | TRBV5-1 | 10
SAPVQEIVYNEQF | TRBJ2-1 | TRBV20-1 | 13
ASSTGAAYGYT | TRBJ1-2 | TRBV12-3/TRBV12-4 | 11
AISKDSLTYEQY | TRBJ2-7 | TRBV10-3 | 12
ASSTTDREETQY | TRBJ2-5 | TRBV7-9 | 12
ASSYKTSGSTDTQY | TRBJ2-3 | TRBV3-1 | 14
ATSREVTGRVEAF | TRBJ1-1 | TRBV15 | 13
ASSQTGVYEQY | TRBJ2-7 | TRBV5-1 | 11
ASRNDALDTQY | TRBJ2-3 | TRBV5-1 | 11
ASSPPPGQSGGYT | TRBJ1-2 | TRBV7-3 | 13
ATSDLNEKLF | TRBJ1-4 | TRBV24-1 | 10
ASWYGGAYEQY | TRBJ2-7 | TRBV12-3/TRBV12-4 | 11
ASKRTSSLDTQY | TRBJ2-3 | TRBV6-2/TRBV6-3 | 12
ASSLAGQGFSYEQY | TRBJ2-7 | TRBV27 | 14
ASSLGGRIGYNEQF | TRBJ2-1 | TRBV5-1 | 14
ASSSSGAEAF | TRBJ1-1 | TRBV12-3/TRBV12-4 | 10
ASSKRGGLADQETQY | TRBJ2-5 | TRBV4-1 | 15
TSSWSKQPQH | TRBJ1-5 | TRBV12-3/TRBV12-4 | 10
ASSLAQQSEQY | TRBJ2-7 | TRBV7-9 | 11
ASSIGYNEQF | TRBJ2-1 | TRBV12-3/TRBV12-4 | 10
ASSKDNLNQPQH | TRBJ1-5 | TRBV6-1 | 12
ASSVGPRSTDTQY | TRBJ2-3 | TRBV9 | 13
ASSPRTGAAYEQY | TRBJ2-7 | TRBV7-2 | 13
ATSVGSSQETQY | TRBJ2-5 | TRBV24-1 | 12
ASSSLPLQGAGELF | TRBJ2-2 | TRBV6-5 | 14
ATSDSTTGTGQF | TRBJ2-1 | TRBV24-1 | 12
ASSVTGQGAIGELF | TRBJ2-2 | TRBV9 | 14
ASSLIESSYNEQF | TRBJ2-1 | TRBV7-9 | 13
ASSQTGLGRTEAF | TRBJ1-1 | TRBV25-1 | 13